This entry features one TCR beta chain sequence. Its antigen is not known. Germline values: CDR1 MNHEY, CDR2 SVGAGI. With 6 bases clipped from V and 5 bases from J, the junction kept 11 bases outside the gene matches. CDR3 length: 15 amino acids. Expressed TCRB transcripts were sequenced because the entire RNA isolate underwent reverse transcription. The protocol was immunoSEQ multiplex PCR, while the TCRdb copy is restricted to in-frame clones and leaves out a portion. This table holds approximately 270,000 clones, roughly 13% found once. The data are from a study of beta chain features in type 1 diabetes. General study findings and limits: In comparison with healthy donors, patients had naive, central memory and Treg TCRB repertoires that appeared more similar. PCR might favor shorter templates, equally in patients and controls. In all four CD4+ subsets, TCRB CDR3 length was significantly, moderately reduced in type 1 diabetes. Cells expressing TCR highly could be over-represented by cDNA sequencing.

The TCR was taken from a young man with type 1 diabetes. Sequences were obtained from naive CD4+ T cells from blood. This chain uses TRBV6-5 with TRBJ2-5, with 8 nucleotides matching TRBD2. The CDR3 here is CASRPPGLGVETQYF. The CDR3 region has the DNA TGTGCCAGCAGACCCCCGGGACTAGGGGTGGAGACCCAGTACTTC.